This T cell receptor (beta chain) was found in a study of vaccination and CD4 T cells after COVID-19. The CDR3 covers 14 residues. V lost 3 bases and J lost 6, with 14 bases in between. About this clonotype itself: Its antigen is not identified.

The Oncomine TCR Beta short-read assay was applied to DNA of cultured CD4+ T cells. One entry per CDR3 protein, called by TCRdb with MiXCR from the PCR reads. The sample carries 10,000 to 15,000 distinct CDR3 sequences, 50% recorded once. Treatment defined: roughly 11-day PBMC culture with coronavirus spike peptide pools or control peptides (ViraFEST assay). The rearrangement links TRBV12-3 or TRBV12-4 to TRBJ1-2; no clear D. The receptor's source is a human donor who had recovered from COVID-19. Sequences were obtained from CD4+ T cells from blood, cultured in vitro. The CDR3 bases are TGTGCCAGCAGTTTCTCTGGGCGCGGGCATGGCTACACCTTC. Translated, it gives CASSFSGRGHGYTF.